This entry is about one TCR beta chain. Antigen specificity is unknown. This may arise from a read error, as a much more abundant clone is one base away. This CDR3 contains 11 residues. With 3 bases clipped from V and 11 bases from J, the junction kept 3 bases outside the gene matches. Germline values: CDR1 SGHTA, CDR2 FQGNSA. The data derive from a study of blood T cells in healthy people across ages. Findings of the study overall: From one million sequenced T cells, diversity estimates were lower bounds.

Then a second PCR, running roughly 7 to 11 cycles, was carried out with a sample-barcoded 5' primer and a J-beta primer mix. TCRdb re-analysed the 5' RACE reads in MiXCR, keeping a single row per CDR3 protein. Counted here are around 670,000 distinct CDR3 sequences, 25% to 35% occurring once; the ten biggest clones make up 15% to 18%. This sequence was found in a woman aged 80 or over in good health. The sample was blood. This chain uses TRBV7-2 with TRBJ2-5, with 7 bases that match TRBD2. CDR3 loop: CASSLGLQQYF. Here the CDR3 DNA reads TGTGCCAGCAGCTTGGGACTACAGCAGTACTTC.